This T cell receptor beta chain derives from a study of blood T cells in healthy people across ages. General study findings and limits: The authors considered diversity estimates from one million T cells to be underestimates.

There are a few counts of this clonotype. Its antigen is not identified. At one end the junction does not follow the germline gene, possibly because of a read error. A J-beta primer mix and a sample-barcoded 5' primer were used in a second PCR of about 6 to 12 cycles. Each cDNA molecule received a tag from a template-switch adaptor that had 12 random nucleotides. Via MiXCR, TCRdb re-called the 5' RACE reads, giving one row per CDR3 protein. This table holds 1 million or so distinct CDR3 sequences, roughly 45% found once. CDR1 is SGDLS and CDR2 is YYNGEE in the germline V gene. The CDR3 has 14 residues. Collection of roughly 9.6 milliliters of peripheral blood was performed for each donor.

The receptor comes from a woman aged 55-69 years in good health. The chain joins TRBV9 to TRBJ2-5; either TRBD1 or TRBD2 may supply D (5 bases each). The specimen was blood. Written as DNA, the CDR3 is TGTGCCAGCAGCGTAGGGGGACGGCAAGGGACCCAGTACTTC. Protein sequence: CASSVGGRQGTQYF.